A single sample gave rise to the 5 T cell receptor beta chains below, sequenced in a study of OX40 agonist ivuxolimab in advanced cancers. The data were produced by immunoSEQ multiplex PCR, yet TCRdb's version contains in-frame clones alone and is incomplete. The sample yields 45,000 to 70,000 clones, around 89% seen once. The sequencing used CD4+ or CD8+ T cells sorted from blood, collected in a trial of the OX40 agonist ivuxolimab. These receptors were obtained from an adult with an advanced solid tumor such as melanoma, head and neck, liver or kidney cancer.

This clone has a single count. The chain combines TRBV6-1 with TRBJ1-4, with TRBD1 matching 8 bases. The length of the CDR3 is 15 residues. After removal of 2 bases from V and 7 bases from J, the junction contained 6 bases not matched to a gene. The germline V gene has CDR1 MNHNS and CDR2 SASEGT. CDR3 nucleotide sequence: TGTGCCAGCAGTGAACCAGGACAGGGCCTTGAAAAACTGTTTTTT. It yields the protein CASSEPGQGLEKLFF.

Comment on this clone: Mismatch with germline at one junction end may stem from a read error. This chain connects TRBV6-1 to TRBJ2-3, with D unclear. The CDR3 totals 17 residues. The germline V gene has CDR1 MNHNS and CDR2 SASEGT. The CDR3 protein is CASSKATNSHSTDTQYF. CDR3 sequence (DNA): TGTGCCAGCAGTAAAGCAACGAATAGCCATAGCACAGATACGCAGTATTTT.

This chain joins TRBV2 and TRBJ2-6, with D possibly matching TRBD2 (5 bases). The CDR3 covers 15 residues. V dropped 11 bases and J dropped 0 bases, with 14 bases sitting between them. Germline assignment: CDR1 SNHLY and CDR2 FYNNEI. The CDR3 here is CAGGLDGSGANVLTF. In nucleotides, the CDR3 is TGTGCCGGCGGACTGGATGGCTCTGGGGCCAACGTCCTGACTTTC.

The chain is built from TRBV6-1 and TRBJ1-5, with 9 bases that match TRBD1. J was trimmed by 2 bases and V by 2 bases; bases with no gene match: 7. This CDR3 region has 17 residues. Germline CDR1 MNHNS, CDR2 SASEGT. The CDR3 spells CASSETPRQGGNQPQHF. The CDR3 DNA reads TGTGCCAGCAGTGAAACCCCCAGACAGGGGGGCAATCAGCCCCAGCATTTT.

A few counts support this clone. This sequence joins TRBV5-8 and TRBJ2-1, with TRBD2 as a possible D gene (6 bases). The V gene's germline CDR1 is SGHTS and CDR2 YDEGEE. The CDR3 spans 16 residues. Trimming removed 4 bases from V and 2 bases from J, with 16 bases in between. The CDR3 sequence: CASSPGEYLTYNEQFF. CDR3 DNA sequence: TGTGCCAGCAGCCCGGGGGAATACCTGACCTACAATGAGCAGTTCTTC.